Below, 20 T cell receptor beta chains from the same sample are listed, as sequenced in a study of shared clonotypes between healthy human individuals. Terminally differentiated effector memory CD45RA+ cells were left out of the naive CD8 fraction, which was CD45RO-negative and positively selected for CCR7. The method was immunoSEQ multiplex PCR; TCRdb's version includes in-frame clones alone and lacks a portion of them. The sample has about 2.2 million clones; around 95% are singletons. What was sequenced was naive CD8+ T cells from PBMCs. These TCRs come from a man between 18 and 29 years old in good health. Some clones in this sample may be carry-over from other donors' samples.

The CDR3 region has the DNA TGTGCCAGTAGTACGGGACAGGCAGATACGCAGTATTTT. This gives the protein CASSTGQADTQYF. J is TRBJ2-3 and V is TRBV19; 8 bases match TRBD1. The V segment lost 4 bases and the J segment 4 bases; nucleotides outside the gene matches: 1. Germline lookup yields CDR1 LNHDA and CDR2 SQIVND (reference sequence). There are 13 residues in the CDR3.

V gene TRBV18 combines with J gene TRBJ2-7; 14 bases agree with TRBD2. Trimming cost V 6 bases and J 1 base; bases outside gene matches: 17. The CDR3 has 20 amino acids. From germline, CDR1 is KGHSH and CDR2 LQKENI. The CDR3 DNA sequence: TGTGCCAGCTCTACACCCGCCACTGGGACTAGCGGGAGTGGGTCCTACGAGCAGTACTTC. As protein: CASSTPATGTSGSGSYEQYF.

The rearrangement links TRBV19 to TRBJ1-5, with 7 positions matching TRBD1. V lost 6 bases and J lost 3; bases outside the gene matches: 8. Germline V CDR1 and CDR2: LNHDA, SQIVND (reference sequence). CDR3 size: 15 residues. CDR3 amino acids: CASSDREAPNQPQHF. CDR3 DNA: TGTGCCAGTAGCGACAGGGAGGCGCCCAATCAGCCCCAGCATTTT.

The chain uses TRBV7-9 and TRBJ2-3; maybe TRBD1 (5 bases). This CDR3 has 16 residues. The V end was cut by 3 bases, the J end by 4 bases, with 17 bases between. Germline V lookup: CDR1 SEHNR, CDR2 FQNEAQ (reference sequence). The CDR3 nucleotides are TGTGCCAGCAGCTTCGGCTTCCAGGGCGTTTCAGATACGCAGTATTTT. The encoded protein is CASSFGFQGVSDTQYF.

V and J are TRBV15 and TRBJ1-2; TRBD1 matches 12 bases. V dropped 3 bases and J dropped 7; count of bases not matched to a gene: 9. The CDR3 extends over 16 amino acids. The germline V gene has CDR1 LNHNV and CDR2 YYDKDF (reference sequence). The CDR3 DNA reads TGTGCCACCAGCAGGCTCCGGGACAGGGGGCATCGTGGCTACACCTTC. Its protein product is CATSRLRDRGHRGYTF.

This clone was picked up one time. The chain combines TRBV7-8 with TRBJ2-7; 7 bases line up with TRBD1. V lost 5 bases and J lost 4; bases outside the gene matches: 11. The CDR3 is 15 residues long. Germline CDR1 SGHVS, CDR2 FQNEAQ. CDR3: CASSPPGQAVYEQYF. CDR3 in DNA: TGTGCCAGCAGCCCCCCAGGACAGGCGGTTTACGAGCAGTACTTC.

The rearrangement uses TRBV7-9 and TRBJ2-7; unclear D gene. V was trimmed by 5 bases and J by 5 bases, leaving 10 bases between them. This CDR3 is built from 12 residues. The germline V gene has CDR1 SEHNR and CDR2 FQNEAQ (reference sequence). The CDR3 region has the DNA TGTGCCAGCAGCGAGTTTACGGACGAGCAGTACTTC. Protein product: CASSEFTDEQYF.

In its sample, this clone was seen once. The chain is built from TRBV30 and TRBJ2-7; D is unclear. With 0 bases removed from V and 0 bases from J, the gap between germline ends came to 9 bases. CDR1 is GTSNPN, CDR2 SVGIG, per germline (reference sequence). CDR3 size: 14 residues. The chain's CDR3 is CAWSVGRSSYEQYF. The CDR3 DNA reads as TGTGCCTGGAGTGTAGGCAGGAGCTCCTACGAGCAGTACTTC.

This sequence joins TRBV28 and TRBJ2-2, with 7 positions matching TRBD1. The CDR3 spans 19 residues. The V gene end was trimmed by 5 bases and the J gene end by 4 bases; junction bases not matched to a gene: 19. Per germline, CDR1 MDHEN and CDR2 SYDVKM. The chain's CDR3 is CASSTSAVYLRGFTGELFF. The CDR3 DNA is TGTGCCAGCAGTACCTCCGCGGTATACCTCAGGGGGTTCACCGGGGAGCTGTTTTTT. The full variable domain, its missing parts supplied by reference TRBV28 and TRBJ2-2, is DVKVTQSSRYLVKRTGEKVFLECVQDMDHENMFWYRQDPGLGLRLIYFSYDVKMKEKGDIPEGYSVSREKKERFSLILESASTNQTSMYLCASSTSAVYLRGFTGELFFGEGSRLTVL.

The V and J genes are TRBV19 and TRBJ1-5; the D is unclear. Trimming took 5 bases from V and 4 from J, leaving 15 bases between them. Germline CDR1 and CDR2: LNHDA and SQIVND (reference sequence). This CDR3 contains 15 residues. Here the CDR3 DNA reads TGTGCCAGTAGTCCCCATAGGGCAGCTAATCAGCCCCAGCATTTT. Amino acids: CASSPHRAANQPQHF. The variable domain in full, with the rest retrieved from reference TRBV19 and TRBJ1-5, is DGGITQSPKYLFRKEGQNVTLSCEQNLNHDAMYWYRQDPGQGLRLIYYSQIVNDFQKGDIAEGYSVSREKKESFPLTVTSAQKNPTAFYLCASSPHRAANQPQHFGDGTRLSIL.

The chain's CDR3 is CASSEWANSYEQYF. CDR3 DNA sequence: TGTGCCAGCAGTGAATGGGCGAACTCCTACGAGCAGTACTTC. V is TRBV6-1 and J is TRBJ2-7; D not certain. The CDR3 spans 14 residues. Looked up from germline, CDR1 is MNHNS and CDR2 is SASEGT. V was clipped by 2 bases and J by 0 bases, with 8 bases between them.

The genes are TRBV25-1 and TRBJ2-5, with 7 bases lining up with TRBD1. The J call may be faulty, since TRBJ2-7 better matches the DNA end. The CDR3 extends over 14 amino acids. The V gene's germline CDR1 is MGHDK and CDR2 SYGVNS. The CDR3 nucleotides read TGTGCCAGCAGTGAACGGGGACAGACCTACGAGCAGTACTTC. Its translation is CASSERGQTYEQYF.

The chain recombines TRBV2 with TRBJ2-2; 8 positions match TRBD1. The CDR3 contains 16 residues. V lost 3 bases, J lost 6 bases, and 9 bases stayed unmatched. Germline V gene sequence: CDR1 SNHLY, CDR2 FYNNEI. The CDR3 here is CASSDGQGALAGELFF. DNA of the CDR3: TGTGCCAGCAGTGATGGTCAGGGGGCGCTGGCCGGGGAGCTGTTTTTT.

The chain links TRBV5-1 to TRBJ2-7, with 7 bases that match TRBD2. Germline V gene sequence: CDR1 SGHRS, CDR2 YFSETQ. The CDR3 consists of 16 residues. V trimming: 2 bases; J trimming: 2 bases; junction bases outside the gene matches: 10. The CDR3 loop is CASSLITGGPPYEQYF. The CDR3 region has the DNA TGCGCCAGCAGCTTAATCACGGGGGGTCCTCCCTACGAGCAGTACTTC.

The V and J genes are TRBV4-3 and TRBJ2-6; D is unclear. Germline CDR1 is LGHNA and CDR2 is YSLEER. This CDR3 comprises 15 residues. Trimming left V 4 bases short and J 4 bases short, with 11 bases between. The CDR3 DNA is TGCGCCAGCAGCCCGACACCTGGGGGGGCCAACGTCCTGACTTTC. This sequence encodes CASSPTPGGANVLTF.

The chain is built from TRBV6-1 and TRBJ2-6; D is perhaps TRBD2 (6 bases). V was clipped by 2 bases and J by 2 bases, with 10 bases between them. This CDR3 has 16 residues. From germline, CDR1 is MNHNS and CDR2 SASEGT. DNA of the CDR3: TGTGCCAGCAGTGAAACGGGCGGGACTGGGGCCAACGTCCTGACTTTC. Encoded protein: CASSETGGTGANVLTF.

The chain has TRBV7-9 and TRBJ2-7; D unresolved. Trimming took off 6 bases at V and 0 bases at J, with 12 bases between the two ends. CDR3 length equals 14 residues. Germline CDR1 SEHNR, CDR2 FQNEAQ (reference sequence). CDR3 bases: TGTGCCAGCAGGCAGGACGTATCCTCCTACGAGCAGTACTTC. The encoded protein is CASRQDVSSYEQYF.

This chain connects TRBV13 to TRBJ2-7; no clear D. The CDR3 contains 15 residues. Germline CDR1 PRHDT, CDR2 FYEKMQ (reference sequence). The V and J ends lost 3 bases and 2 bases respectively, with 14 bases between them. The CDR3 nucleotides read TGTGCCAGCAGCTTCCGGGCCAAAAATACCTACGAGCAGTACTTC. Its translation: CASSFRAKNTYEQYF. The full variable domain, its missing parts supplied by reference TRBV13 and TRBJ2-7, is AAGVIQSPRHLIKEKRETATLKCYPIPRHDTVYWYQQGPGQDPQFLISFYEKMQSDKGSIPDRFSAQQFSDYHSELNMSSLELGDSALYFCASSFRAKNTYEQYFGPGTRLTVT.

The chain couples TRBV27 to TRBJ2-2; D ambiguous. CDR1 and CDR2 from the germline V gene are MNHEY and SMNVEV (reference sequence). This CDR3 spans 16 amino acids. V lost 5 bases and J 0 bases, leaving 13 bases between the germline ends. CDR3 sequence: CASSPRAITNTGELFF. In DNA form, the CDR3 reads TGTGCCAGCAGTCCCCGGGCGATAACGAACACCGGGGAGCTGTTTTTT.

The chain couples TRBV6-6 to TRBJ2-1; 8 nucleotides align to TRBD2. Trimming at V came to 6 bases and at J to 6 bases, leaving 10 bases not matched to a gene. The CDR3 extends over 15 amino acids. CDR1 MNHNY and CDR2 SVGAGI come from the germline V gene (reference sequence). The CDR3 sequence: CASSLISGGPNEQFF. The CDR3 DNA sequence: TGTGCCAGCAGCCTGATATCGGGAGGGCCCAATGAGCAGTTCTTC.